This T cell receptor beta chain appears in the sequencing data of a study of blood T cell repertoires in COVID-19. Overall study context: Italy, Spain and the United States were the sources of the convalescent and acute COVID-19 samples.

Two consecutive negative NP/OP PCR tests, clearance, or resolved symptoms defined Cohort 3 recovery. Authors' methods: Using reference gene primer amplification, nucleated cell counts were estimated. Assay: immunoSEQ multiplex PCR; the TCRdb copy retains only in-frame clones and omits some. V, J and clone size were drawn from that table, and D and trimming were deduced from the DNA. The sample holds approximately 200,000 clones, approximately 90% seen once. CDR3 length: 15 residues. Per germline, CDR1 MNHEY and CDR2 SVGAGI. With 5 bases clipped from V and 1 base from J, the junction kept 8 bases outside the gene matches.

The chain carries TRBV6-5 and TRBJ2-7, with TRBD2 matching over 7 bases. The specimen was PBMCs or T cells enriched from blood (not recorded which). The TCR originated in a man aged 25-45 years who had recovered from COVID-19. CDR3 amino acids: CASSIGQRGSYEQYF. The CDR3 coding sequence is TGTGCCAGCAGTATCGGCCAGCGGGGATCCTACGAGCAGTACTTC.